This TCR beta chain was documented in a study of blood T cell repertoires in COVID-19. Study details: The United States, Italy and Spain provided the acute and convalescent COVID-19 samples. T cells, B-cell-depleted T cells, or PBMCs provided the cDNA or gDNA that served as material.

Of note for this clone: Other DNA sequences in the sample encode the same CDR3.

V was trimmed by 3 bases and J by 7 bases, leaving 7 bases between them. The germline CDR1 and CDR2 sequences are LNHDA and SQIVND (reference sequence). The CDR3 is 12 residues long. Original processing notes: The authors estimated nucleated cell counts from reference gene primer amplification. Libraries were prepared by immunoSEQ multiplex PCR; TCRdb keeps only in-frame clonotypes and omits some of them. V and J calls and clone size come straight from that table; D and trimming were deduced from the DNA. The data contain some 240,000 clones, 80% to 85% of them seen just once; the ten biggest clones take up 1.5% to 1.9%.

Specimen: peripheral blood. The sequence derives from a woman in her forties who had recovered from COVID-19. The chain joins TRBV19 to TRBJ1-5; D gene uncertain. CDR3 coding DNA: TGTGCCAGTAGTATTGGACTCCAGCCCCAGCATTTT. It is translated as CASSIGLQPQHF.